This T cell receptor (beta chain) originates from a study of blood T cell repertoires in COVID-19. Study background: The origin of the acute and convalescent COVID-19 samples was the United States, Italy and Spain. T cells, B-cell-depleted T cells, or PBMCs supplied cDNA or gDNA.

V was shortened by 6 bases and J by 8 bases, with 17 bases between the two germline ends. This CDR3 is 14 amino acids long. CDR1 and CDR2 (germline): MDHEN, SYDVKM. Original processing methods: Quantification of nucleated cells was approximated via reference gene primer amplification. Some clones are missing from TCRdb's copy, which holds only in-frame ones; the method was immunoSEQ multiplex PCR. The V and J calls and clone size were taken over from that table, and D and trimming were inferred from the DNA. The sample comprises 450,000 to 500,000 clones, 80% to 90% of which are singletons, and roughly 3.1% rests with the top ten.

Sequenced sample: peripheral blood. The chain recombines TRBV28 with TRBJ1-3; TRBD1 is a possible D gene (5 bases). The sequence was collected from a human donor in a cohort sampled during active COVID-19. The CDR3 loop is CASSSQGPDDTIYF. The DNA of the CDR3 is TGTGCCAGCAGCTCCCAGGGTCCAGACGACACCATATATTTT.